This T cell receptor (beta chain) derives from a study of blood T cell repertoires in COVID-19. Across the study: The United States, Italy and Spain were the sources of the acute and convalescent COVID-19 samples. Sources were T cells, B-cell-depleted T cells, or PBMCs; the material itself was cDNA or gDNA.

With 3 bases removed from V and 0 bases from J, the gap between germline ends came to 8 bases. This CDR3 has 14 amino acids. Germline loops: CDR1 SGHAT, CDR2 FQNNGV. The sample holds many counts of this clone. Other DNA sequences in the same sample also yield this CDR3. This table comes from immunoSEQ multiplex PCR, and its TCRdb copy is limited to in-frame clones, with some not included. The sample lists about 270,000 clones, around 89% occurring once. Participants, 18 to 89 years old, spanned more than 20 US areas. Cohort assignment relied on participant-reported clinical history. The sequenced sample consisted of PBMCs or T cells enriched from blood (not recorded which). The J gene is TRBJ1-1, the V gene TRBV11-2; D might be TRBD1 (5 bases). The sequence was collected from a woman in her sixties in a cohort exposed to, infected with or recovered from COVID-19 (not recorded which). The CDR3 DNA is TGTGCCAGCAGCTTCGGGGGACTGAACACTGAAGCTTTCTTT. Translated, it gives CASSFGGLNTEAFF.